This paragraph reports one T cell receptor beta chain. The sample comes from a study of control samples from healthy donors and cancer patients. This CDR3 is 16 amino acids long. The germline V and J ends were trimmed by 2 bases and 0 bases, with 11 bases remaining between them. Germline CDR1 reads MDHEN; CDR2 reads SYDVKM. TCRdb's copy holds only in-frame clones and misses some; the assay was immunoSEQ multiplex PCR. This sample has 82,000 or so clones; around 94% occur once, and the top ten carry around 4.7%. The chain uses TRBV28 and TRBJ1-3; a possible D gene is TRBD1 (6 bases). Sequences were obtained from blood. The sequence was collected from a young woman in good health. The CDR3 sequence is CASSLGGADSGNTIYF. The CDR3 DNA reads TGTGCCAGCAGTTTAGGGGGGGCCGACTCTGGAAACACCATATATTTT.